This TCR beta chain came from a study of T cells in Graves' hyperthyroidism and ophthalmopathy. Patients were aged 18 to 65, had disease duration under 2 months, and had newly diagnosed hyperthyroidism. The PBMCs were sourced from fresh peripheral blood (about 9.6 ml). Amplification yielded TCR beta CDR3 regions, with RNA transcripts as the source. The TCR CDR3 first-round RT-PCR relied on the HTBI primer set. TCRdb recomputed calls from the multiplex PCR reads with MiXCR, one row per CDR3 protein. The table records approximately 630,000 distinct CDR3 sequences, roughly 15% of them present only once. Germline-derived CDR1 and CDR2 are SGDLS and YYNGEE. Germline trimming cut 6 bases from V and 4 bases from J; bases unmatched to any gene: 15. This CDR3 has 17 amino acids.

The chain joins TRBV9 to TRBJ2-3; TRBD1 agrees at 9 bases. This TCR was recovered from a woman younger than 45 with Graves' hyperthyroidism. The specimen was blood. CDR3 protein: CASTHGEGTGFPDTQYF. Here the CDR3 DNA reads TGTGCCAGCACCCACGGGGAGGGGACAGGGTTTCCAGATACGCAGTATTTT.